This T cell receptor (beta chain) was recorded in a study of early T cells in non-severe SARS-CoV-2 infection (dated by TCRdb to the early 2020s). For the wider study: TCR sequencing used bulk RNA from unsorted whole blood, so alpha and beta chains could not be paired. Broader findings and caveats from the paper: VDJdb matching was skewed toward anti-spike CD8 responses and likely underestimated virus-specific expansions by missing private and CD4 specificities.

The receptor library was made with 5' RACE. Sequencing was performed on a NextSeq 500. Unique molecular identifiers were attached to individual cDNA molecules in the TCR library protocol so that sequencing error and PCR bias could be corrected. Both TCR alpha and beta chains were sequenced, and tight co-correlation was observed between alpha and beta sequence abundances in each sample. As for the original processing: Decombinator V4 was used to annotate TCR sequences for V gene, J gene and CDR3. TCRs were defined as expanded if a significant change between any two time points was detected under a Poisson model with p below 0.0001. TCR abundances were normalised to the total number of TCRs sequenced per sample and were expressed as counts per million. TRAV1-2 paired with TRAJ12, TRAJ20 or TRAJ33 defined MAIT TCRs, while TRAV10 paired with TRAJ18 defined iNKT TCRs. A search of VDJdb, accessed on 1 November 2021, was run for TCRs annotated to CMV, EBV and SARS-CoV-2, with TCRs annotated for multiple antigens excluded. TCRdb trimmed the raw reads at Q25, called clones with MiXCR and kept productive beta chains. Rows are combined by CDR3 protein, so each entry shows the most common genes and DNA. None of the V and J calls come from the authors' own analysis; TCRdb made them. The sample records 25,000 to 35,000 distinct CDR3 sequences, just under 3% of which are singletons. The ten largest clones capture over 0.6% of the sample.

CDR1 and CDR2 are read off the germline V gene (reference sequence) as SGHNT and YYREEE. Trimming costs V 2 bases and J 8 bases, and their ends lie 10 bases apart. From the cysteine up to the phenylalanine, the CDR3 has a length of 12 residues. The CDR3 DNA has 36 bases and is translated from base 1. This clonotype has at least ten counts. The antigen this receptor binds is unknown. The record has no base qualities; no much larger clone is one base away. The study was a case-control design nested within a healthcare worker cohort in London, UK, with weekly nasopharyngeal swab PCR tests and blood sampling. Healthcare workers were recruited during the week of the UK lockdown, between 23 and 31 March 2020, and followed weekly for up to roughly 15 weeks.

The chain couples TRBV5-4 to TRBJ1-1; the D segment could be TRBD1, given 5 matching bases. Sequencing was done on a sample of whole blood. This clonotype was sampled from an adult who was a healthcare worker with PCR-confirmed SARS-CoV-2 infection or an uninfected control (not recorded which). The CDR3 corresponds to CASSFRAGEAFF. The nucleotides are TGTGCCAGCAGCTTCAGGGCAGGGGAAGCTTTCTTT.